This T cell receptor (beta chain) originates from a study of vaccination effects on CD4 cells after COVID-19. Background on the study: Following the second dose by a median of 72 days, the post-vaccine samples were obtained.

Sequenced by immunoSEQ multiplex PCR; TCRdb stores in-frame clones only, minus some. Here the sample spans some 50,000 clones, over 60% being singletons. A few counts support this clone. What it recognizes is unknown. Antigen-specific CD4+ T cells were first expanded with viral peptide pools by the ViraFEST assay and only then sequenced. Once cultured for 10 to 11 days, the cells underwent separation to obtain CD4+ T cells. Two doses of BNT162b2 or mRNA-1273 vaccine were administered to participants. All vaccine recipients tested negative for nucleocapsid antibodies and had never contracted SARS-CoV-2 infection. A few million PBMC were seeded per well and grown in the presence of around 10 IU/ml IL-2 and around 9 ug/ml peptides. Fresh IL-2-containing medium replaced half the medium on days 3 and 7. V lost 0 bases and J lost 1, with 10 bases in between. Germline V CDR1 and CDR2: SGHRS, YFSETQ. This CDR3 is 15 amino acids long.

The clonotype comes from a human donor who received a COVID-19 vaccine. The chain has TRBV5-1 and TRBJ1-1, with D hard to call. The source was CD4+ T cells from PBMCs cultured with HCoV-OC43 spike peptides, collected after COVID-19 vaccination. Subset specified: HCoV-OC43 spike overlapping peptide pool stimulation. The CDR3 loop is CASSLVGKWNTEAFF. The CDR3 region has the DNA TGCGCCAGCAGCTTGGTCGGGAAGTGGAACACTGAAGCTTTCTTT.